This T cell receptor (beta chain) was identified during a study of T-cell reconstitution after alpha-beta-depleted transplantation in children (dated by TCRdb to the mid-2010s). Looking at the study overall: The study quantitatively tracked T-cell immune reconstitution after TCRalphabeta/CD19-depleted allogeneic hematopoietic cell transplantation in children using TCR repertoire profiling.

This clonotype was observed a few times. Its antigen remains unidentified. Base-call qualities are not available, and no considerably larger clone is one nucleotide away. CDR1 and CDR2 were assigned from the germline V gene as SGHNT and YENEEA. From the cysteine up to the phenylalanine, the CDR3 has a length of 16 residues. CDR3 DNA is the only sequence kept; it has 48 bases, read in frame from the first base. V is cut back by 4 bases and J by 1 base, with 2 bases in the junction unmatched. The receptor library was made with PCR. Sequencing took place on an Illumina HiSeq 2500. TCR libraries were prepared with molecular barcoding, using unique molecular identifiers to normalize TCRbeta repertoire quantification. TCRdb took the public reads, trimmed them with fastp at Q25, ran MiXCR for clone calling and kept in-frame beta chains. One record per CDR3 amino acid sequence lists the most common genes and DNA. In this sample the table shows 200,000 to 250,000 distinct CDR3 sequences, approximately 10% of which occur a single time. The ten most abundant clones make up approximately 6.6% of the sample.

The sequence joins TRBV11-3 to TRBJ2-3, with 13 bases in between that match TRBD2. The material sequenced was PBMCs from the stem cell graft donor, taken from the stem cell graft. The TCR sequence derives from a human donor who donated a stem cell graft to a child with acute lymphoblastic leukemia. The CDR3 region has the sequence CASSYGLAGGTDTQYF. In nucleotide form, the sequence is TGTGCCAGCAGCTATGGACTAGCGGGGGGCACAGATACGCAGTATTTT.